The present T cell receptor beta chain was sequenced within a study of beta chain features in type 1 diabetes (dated by TCRdb to the late 2010s). Context from the whole study: Mean age, gender distribution, total cell number and subset yield were not different between patients and healthy donors. A total of roughly 98,000,000 sorted cells were examined across all samples, and a strong correlation was observed between cell number per subset and RNA yield. Regulatory and stem cell-like memory subsets were obtained from only 8 patients and roughly eight healthy donors, while naive and central memory subsets were obtained from all 30 or so donors. The study compared TCRB repertoires of sorted circulating CD4+ T cell subsets between recently diagnosed type 1 diabetes patients and matched healthy donors.

Each donor gave one peripheral blood draw, averaging approximately 0.12 L, which was collected into heparinised tubes. Using a panel that included CD45RO, CCR7, CD25, CD127, CD95 and CD27, naive, central memory, regulatory and stem cell-like memory CD4+ T cells were sorted on a BD FACSAria II. Every sorted population had a purity above 98%. Right away, PBMCs were isolated by Lymphoprep density gradient centrifugation and were stained directly, with no culture step. To minimize batch effects, samples were stained and sorted in pairs, one healthy donor with one patient per experiment. All of the isolated RNA was reverse transcribed with the High Capacity cDNA Reverse Transcription Kit, so expressed TCRB transcripts were sequenced. Deep immunoSEQ sequencing was performed on naive, central memory and regulatory T cell samples, with an average of approximately 4 million total reads per sample. Sorted cells were lysed in RLT buffer, and RNA was extracted using DNase-treated RNeasy Micro or Mini kits according to cell number. Each cell subset was processed separately to prevent cross-contamination, with patient and healthy donor samples processed together. The immunoSEQ multiplex PCR was used to amplify TCRB sequences from cDNA, yielding 87-bp fragments that span the CDR3 region. Amplicons were sequenced on the Illumina HiSeq platform. Processing in the source paper ran as follows. Synthetic template baselines were used to correct PCR bias computationally, reads within Hamming distance 2 were collapsed together, and singletons that could not be merged were discarded. Reads were aligned against IMGT so that V, D and J genes, CDR3 length and insertions or deletions at six rearrangement sites could be assigned. Within each subset, clonotype counts were normalized to sorted cell number, and only after that were true diversity and Gini coefficients computed with the tcR R package. The overlap coefficient, calculated on TCRB nucleotide sequences, was used to measure repertoire sharing. TCRdb limited this immuneACCESS table to in-frame rearrangements with V and J called. A share of clones is missing; checked studies link under half to unresolved V genes, and the rest is unexplained. V and J calls plus clone size are reproduced from that table; the DNA served to infer D and trimming. This sample has under 250,000 clones in its table, and 11% of those were observed once. Clones ranked in the top ten supply roughly 1.3% of the sample.

The CDR3, cysteine through phenylalanine, is 18 amino acids long. Here the CDR3 DNA is all that survives: 54 bases in frame from base 1. After removal of 6 bases from V and 0 bases from J, the junction retains 10 bases not matched to a gene. Per the germline V gene, SGHTA is the CDR1 and FQGNSA is the CDR2. A few counts support this clone. Its antigen remains undetermined. Base qualities are not provided; no much larger clone lies one nucleotide away. General study outcomes and caveats: Naive, central memory and regulatory TCRB repertoires appeared to be more alike among patients than among healthy donors. PCR may preferentially amplify shorter templates, but because patient and control samples were amplified and corrected together, any resulting skew would affect both groups equally. Because small numbers of individuals were included in the HLA sub-analyses, any influence of HLA type on TCRB rearrangement was left unresolved. In all four CD4+ subsets, TCRB CDR3 length was moderately but significantly shorter in type 1 diabetes patients. Because cDNA rather than genomic DNA was sequenced, highly expressing activated cells could have been over-represented, although no difference in activation and CD3 levels was found between groups. At VDJ recombination sites, patients with type 1 diabetes made fewer insertions and deleted more nucleotides, a pattern implying thymic rearrangement abnormalities.

The sequence links TRBV7-2 to TRBJ1-3; 11 bases in the junction line up with TRBD1. Sequenced sample: central memory CD4+ T cells from blood. The source is a man in his late teens or twenties in good health. The bases are TGTGCCAGCAGACGACGCTGGGGGACAGGGGGCTCTGGAAACACCATATATTTT. Protein translation: CASRRRWGTGGSGNTIYF.